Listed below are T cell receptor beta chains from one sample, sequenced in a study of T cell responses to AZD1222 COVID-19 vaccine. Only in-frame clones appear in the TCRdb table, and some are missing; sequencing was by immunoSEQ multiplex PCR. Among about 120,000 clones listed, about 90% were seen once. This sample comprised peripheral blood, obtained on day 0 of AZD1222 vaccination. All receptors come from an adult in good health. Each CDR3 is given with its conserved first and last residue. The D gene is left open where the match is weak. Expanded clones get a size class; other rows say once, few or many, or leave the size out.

DNA: TGTGCCAGCAGCTCGATCCCTACAGATACGCAGTATTTT
CDR3: CASSSIPTDTQYF
V: TRBV3-1/TRBV3-2
J: TRBJ2-3
size: once
D: NA

DNA: TGTGCCAGCAGTTTAGTGGGGGCGAGGGCCAAAAACATTCAGTACTTC
CDR3: CASSLVGARAKNIQYF
V: TRBV27
J: TRBJ2-4
size: NA
D: NA

DNA: TGTGCCAGCAGCTTACTAGCAGCTAACTATGGCTACACCTTC
CDR3: CASSLLAANYGYTF
V: TRBV7-9
J: TRBJ1-2
size: NA
D: NA

DNA: TGTGCCAGCAGTGAACAGGGCGTGTACACTGAAGCTTTCTTT
CDR3: CASSEQGVYTEAFF
V: TRBV2
J: TRBJ1-1
size: NA
D: NA

DNA: TGTGCCAGCAGTGAAAAGGCATCCTACGAGCAGTACTTC
CDR3: CASSEKASYEQYF
V: TRBV2
J: TRBJ2-7
size: NA
D: NA

DNA: TGCGCCAGCAGCTTGGCAAATCTTCGGGACTACACCTTC
CDR3: CASSLANLRDYTF
V: TRBV5-1
J: TRBJ1-2
size: NA
D: NA

DNA: TGTGCCAGCAGCTTCGGGGGGATAACCGATACGCAGTATTTT
CDR3: CASSFGGITDTQYF
V: TRBV11-2
J: TRBJ2-3
size: NA
D: TRBD2

DNA: TGTGCCAGCAGTTTACAGGGTGCCGCTGAAGCTTTCTTT
CDR3: CASSLQGAAEAFF
V: TRBV28
J: TRBJ1-1
size: NA
D: NA

DNA: TGCGCCAGCAGCTTTAGTCAGGGGCAGGGCACTGAAGCTTTCTTT
CDR3: CASSFSQGQGTEAFF
V: TRBV5-1
J: TRBJ1-1
size: NA
D: NA

DNA: TGCGCCAGCAGCCAAGATCCAGGGGCCAGCTCCTACAATGAGCAGTTCTTC
CDR3: CASSQDPGASSYNEQFF
V: TRBV4-1
J: TRBJ2-1
size: once
D: NA

DNA: TGTGCCAGCAGGCCCCGGGACAGCCCCTATGGCTACACCTTC
CDR3: CASRPRDSPYGYTF
V: TRBV6-5
J: TRBJ1-2
size: NA
D: TRBD1

DNA: TGTGCCAGCAGCCTTAGACTAGCGGGAGGGGTCCTCTACGAGCAGTACTTC
CDR3: CASSLRLAGGVLYEQYF
V: TRBV5-6
J: TRBJ2-7
size: NA
D: TRBD2

DNA: TGTGCCAGCAGTGAACAGCTGAACACTGAAGCTTTCTTT
CDR3: CASSEQLNTEAFF
V: TRBV6-1
J: TRBJ1-1
size: NA
D: NA

DNA: TGTGCCAGCAGTGAAGGATCGACATCCTACAATGAGCAGTTCTTC
CDR3: CASSEGSTSYNEQFF
V: TRBV6-1
J: TRBJ2-1
size: few
D: NA

DNA: TGCGCCAGCAGCCCGGGGACGGATTCCTACGAGCAGTACTTC
CDR3: CASSPGTDSYEQYF
V: TRBV10-1
J: TRBJ2-7
size: NA
D: NA

DNA: TGTGCCAGCAGCTTAGCGCCAAAAAAGAACACTGAAGCTTTCTTT
CDR3: CASSLAPKKNTEAFF
V: TRBV7-9
J: TRBJ1-1
size: NA
D: NA

DNA: TGCGCCAGCAGCTTGGGGACCATCCCAGATACGCAGTATTTT
CDR3: CASSLGTIPDTQYF
V: TRBV5-1
J: TRBJ2-3
size: NA
D: NA

DNA: TGTGCCAGCAGTTTACGGACCCCTCGGAGCAAAAACATTCAGTACTTC
CDR3: CASSLRTPRSKNIQYF
V: TRBV28
J: TRBJ2-4
size: NA
D: NA

DNA: TGTGCCAGCAGGAGCCGGGACAGGGTCTACGAGCAGTACTTC
CDR3: CASRSRDRVYEQYF
V: TRBV5-6
J: TRBJ2-7
size: NA
D: TRBD1

DNA: TGTGCCAGCAGCCAAGCCCTAGGGACTAGTAAGGTTTCGGAGCAGTTCTTC
CDR3: CASSQALGTSKVSEQFF
V: TRBV14
J: TRBJ2-1
size: NA
D: TRBD2

DNA: TGTGCCAGTAGTATGGGGGAGCGTGAAGCTTTCTTT
CDR3: CASSMGEREAFF
V: TRBV19
J: TRBJ1-1
size: NA
D: NA

DNA: TGCGCCAGCAGCCAGGGGGGGCAGCCCCAGCATTTT
CDR3: CASSQGGQPQHF
V: TRBV4-1
J: TRBJ1-5
size: once
D: NA

DNA: TGTGCCAGTAGTCTCGGGACCGCTGAGGCGGAACTGTTTTTT
CDR3: CASSLGTAEAELFF
V: TRBV19
J: TRBJ1-4
size: NA
D: NA

DNA: TGTGCCAGCAGTTTGTTAGGTCTCTACGAGCAGTACTTC
CDR3: CASSLLGLYEQYF
V: TRBV12-3/TRBV12-4
J: TRBJ2-7
size: NA
D: NA

DNA: TGTGCCAGCAGTGAATTGGGGAACACTGAAGCTTTCTTT
CDR3: CASSELGNTEAFF
V: TRBV2
J: TRBJ1-1
size: NA
D: NA

DNA: TGTGCCTGGAATCGGGGAAACCCTGAAGCTTTCTTT
CDR3: CAWNRGNPEAFF
V: TRBV30
J: TRBJ1-1
size: NA
D: NA

DNA: TGTGCCAGCAGTTCTTTTAATGAAAAACTGTTTTTT
CDR3: CASSSFNEKLFF
V: TRBV12-3/TRBV12-4
J: TRBJ1-4
size: NA
D: NA

DNA: TGTGCCAGCAGCTTGGTACGTGGCAGCGGGGTCACCGGGGAGCTGTTTTTT
CDR3: CASSLVRGSGVTGELFF
V: TRBV5-4
J: TRBJ2-2
size: NA
D: TRBD2

DNA: TGTGCCAGCAGCTTAATTAGCACAGATACGCAGTATTTT
CDR3: CASSLISTDTQYF
V: TRBV7-9
J: TRBJ2-3
size: NA
D: NA